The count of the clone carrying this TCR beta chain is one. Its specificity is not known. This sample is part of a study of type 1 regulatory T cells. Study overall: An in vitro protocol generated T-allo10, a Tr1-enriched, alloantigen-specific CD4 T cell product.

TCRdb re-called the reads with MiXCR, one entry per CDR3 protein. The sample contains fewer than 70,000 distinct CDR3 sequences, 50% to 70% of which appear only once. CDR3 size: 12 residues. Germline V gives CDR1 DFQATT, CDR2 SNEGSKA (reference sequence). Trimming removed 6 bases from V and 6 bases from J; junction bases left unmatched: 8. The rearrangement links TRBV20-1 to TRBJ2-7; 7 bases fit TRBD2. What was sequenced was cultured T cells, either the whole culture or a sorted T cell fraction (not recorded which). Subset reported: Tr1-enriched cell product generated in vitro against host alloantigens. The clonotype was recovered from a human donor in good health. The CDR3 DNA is TGCAGTGCCCCCAGGACTAGTTTCGAGCAGTACTTC. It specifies CSAPRTSFEQYF.